This TCR beta chain was obtained from a study of cytomegalovirus exposure and HLA in healthy donors. The PCR was carried out with 60 Vbeta primers and 13 Jbeta primers. Assay: immunoSEQ multiplex PCR; the TCRdb copy retains only in-frame clones and omits some. The sample yields tens of thousands of clones, approximately 80% seen once. General study points: Of the V segments, some could not be distinguished, including TRBV6-2 and TRBV6-3, and were excluded.

About this clone itself: Its antigen remains unknown.

CDR1 LNHNV and CDR2 YYDKDF come from the germline V gene (reference sequence). Trimming took off 0 bases at V and 3 bases at J, with 12 bases between the two ends. CDR3 length equals 16 residues. The rearrangement links TRBV15 to TRBJ1-5, with D perhaps matching TRBD1 (6 bases). This receptor was identified in a man aged 25 to 40 in good health and CMV-seronegative. Sequenced sample: PBMCs. The CDR3 coding sequence is TGTGCCACCAGCAGAGATCGACAGGCAATCAATCAGCCCCAGCATTTT. Its protein is CATSRDRQAINQPQHF.